The next 2 T cell receptor beta chains were all read from a single sample in a study of blood T cell dynamics during melanoma immunotherapy. Noted time point: pre-treatment baseline. Using immunoSEQ multiplex PCR, the repertoire was profiled, and TCRdb retains in-frame clones only, with some absent. The table includes more than 3,500 clones, less than 98% detected once. Material: effector memory CD8+ T cells from blood, obtained from a patient treated with checkpoint blockade. The receptors stem from a human donor with melanoma.

This chain links TRBV6-4 with TRBJ1-3; D unclear. The CDR3 extends over 16 amino acids. The germline gives CDR1 MRHNA, CDR2 SNTAGT. V was cut by 6 bases and J by 1 base, with 16 bases left in between. The CDR3 DNA reads as TGTGCCAGCAGAGATTATGGGAATCCGTCTGGAAACACCATATATTTT. It is translated as CASRDYGNPSGNTIYF.

The chain links TRBV6-5 to TRBJ2-1; the D gene is possibly TRBD2 (5 bases). This CDR3 has 15 amino acids. Germline V CDR1 and CDR2: MNHEY, SVGAGI. V was trimmed by 0 bases and J by 4 bases, leaving 10 bases between them. CDR3: CASSYSTGGYNEQFF. CDR3 sequence (DNA): TGTGCCAGCAGTTACTCGACTGGCGGGTACAATGAGCAGTTCTTC.